This T cell receptor beta chain was identified during a study of human versus mouse CDR3 diversity and MHC coevolution. Some clones are missing from TCRdb's copy, which holds only in-frame ones; the method was immunoSEQ multiplex PCR. The sample lists tens of thousands of clones, 92% occurring once. V trimming: 6 bases; J trimming: 9 bases; junction bases outside the gene matches: 23. The CDR3 is 19 residues long. Per the germline V gene, CDR1 is LNHDA and CDR2 is SQIVND (reference sequence). The sample consisted of naive CD4+ T cells from blood. Subset defined: CD45RO-negative CD62L-positive naive CD4 T cells. The sequence was obtained from a person between 25 and 75 years old in good health. The V and J genes are TRBV19 and TRBJ2-7; TRBD2 matches 13 bases. The DNA for the CDR3 is TGTGCCAGTAGCCCGCGGACTAGCGGGAGCTTTTTAGGAGATGGACGGCAGTACTTC. Its protein product is CASSPRTSGSFLGDGRQYF.